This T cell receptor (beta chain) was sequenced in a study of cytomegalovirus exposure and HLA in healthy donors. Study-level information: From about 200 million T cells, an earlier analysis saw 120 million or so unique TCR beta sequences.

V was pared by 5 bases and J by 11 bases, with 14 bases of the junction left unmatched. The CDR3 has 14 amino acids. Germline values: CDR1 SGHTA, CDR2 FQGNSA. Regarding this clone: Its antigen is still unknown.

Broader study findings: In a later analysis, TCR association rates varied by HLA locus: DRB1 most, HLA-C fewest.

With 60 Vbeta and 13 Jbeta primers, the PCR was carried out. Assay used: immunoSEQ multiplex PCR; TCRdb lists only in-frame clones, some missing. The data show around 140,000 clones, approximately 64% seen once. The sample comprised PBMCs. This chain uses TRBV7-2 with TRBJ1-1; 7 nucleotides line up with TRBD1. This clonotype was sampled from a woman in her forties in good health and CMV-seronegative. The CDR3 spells CASSGWDRRSMAFF. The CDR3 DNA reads TGTGCCAGCAGCGGATGGGACAGACGTTCTATGGCTTTCTTT.